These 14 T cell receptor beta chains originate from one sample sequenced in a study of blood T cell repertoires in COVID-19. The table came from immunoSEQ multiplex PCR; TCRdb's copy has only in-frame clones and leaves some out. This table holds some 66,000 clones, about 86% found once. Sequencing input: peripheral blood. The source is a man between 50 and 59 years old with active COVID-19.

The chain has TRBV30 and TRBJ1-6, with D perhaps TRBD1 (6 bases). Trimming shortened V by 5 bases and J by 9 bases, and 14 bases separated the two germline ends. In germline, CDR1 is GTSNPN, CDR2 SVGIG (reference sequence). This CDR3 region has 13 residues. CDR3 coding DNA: TGTGCCTGGGGGGGCACGAAGCCTTCACCCCTCCACTTT. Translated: CAWGGTKPSPLHF.

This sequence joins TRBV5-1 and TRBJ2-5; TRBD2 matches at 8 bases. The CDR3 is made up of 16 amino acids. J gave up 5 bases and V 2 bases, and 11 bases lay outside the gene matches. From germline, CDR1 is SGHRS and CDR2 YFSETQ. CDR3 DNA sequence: TGCGCCAGCAGCTTTTTGCCAGCGGGGGAAAGCGAGACCCAGTACTTC. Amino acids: CASSFLPAGESETQYF. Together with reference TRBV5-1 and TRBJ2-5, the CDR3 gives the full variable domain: KAGVTQTPRYLIKTRGQQVTLSCSPISGHRSVSWYQQTPGQGLQFLFEYFSETQRNKGNFPGRFSGRQFSNSRSEMNVSTLELGDSALYLCASSFLPAGESETQYFGPGTRLLVL.

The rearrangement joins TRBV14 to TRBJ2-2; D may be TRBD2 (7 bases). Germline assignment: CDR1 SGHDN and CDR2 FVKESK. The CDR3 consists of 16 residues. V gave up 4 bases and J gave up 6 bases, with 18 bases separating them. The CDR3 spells CASSPPGGLRPGELFF. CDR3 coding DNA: TGTGCCAGCAGCCCCCCCGGGGGGCTGCGGCCCGGGGAGCTGTTTTTT.

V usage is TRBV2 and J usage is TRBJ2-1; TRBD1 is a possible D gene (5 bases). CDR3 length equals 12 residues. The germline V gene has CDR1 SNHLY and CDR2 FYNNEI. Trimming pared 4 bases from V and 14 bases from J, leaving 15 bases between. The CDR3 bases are TGTGCCAGCAGTGGGTCCACAGGCCGAGAGTTCTTC. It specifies CASSGSTGREFF.

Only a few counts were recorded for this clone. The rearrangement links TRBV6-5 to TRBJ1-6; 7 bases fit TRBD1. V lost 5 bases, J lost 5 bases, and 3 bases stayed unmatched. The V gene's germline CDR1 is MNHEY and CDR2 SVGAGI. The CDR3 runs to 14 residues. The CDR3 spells CASSPGQHNSPLHF. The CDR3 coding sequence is TGTGCCAGCAGTCCGGGACAGCATAATTCACCCCTCCACTTT.

CDR3 region: CASSLGTSTDTQYF. DNA for the CDR3: TGTGCCAGCAGCTTAGGGACTAGCACAGATACGCAGTATTTT. This rearrangement joins TRBV7-2 to TRBJ2-3, with D possibly matching TRBD2 (5 bases). Germline CDR1 reads SGHTA; CDR2 reads FQGNSA. The CDR3 loop spans 14 amino acids. The V and J ends lost 1 base and 0 bases respectively, with 5 bases between them. The entire variable domain, with the rest obtained from reference TRBV7-2 and TRBJ2-3, is as follows: GAGVSQSPSNKVTEKGKDVELRCDPISGHTALYWYRQSLGQGLEFLIYFQGNSAPDKSGLPSDRFSAERTGGSVSTLTIQRTQQEDSAVYLCASSLGTSTDTQYFGPGTRLTVL.

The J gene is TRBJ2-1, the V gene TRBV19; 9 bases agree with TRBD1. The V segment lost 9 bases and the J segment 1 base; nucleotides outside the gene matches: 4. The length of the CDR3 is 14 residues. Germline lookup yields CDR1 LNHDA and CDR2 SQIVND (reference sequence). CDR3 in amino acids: CASGDRVSYNEQFF. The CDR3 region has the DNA TGTGCCAGCGGGGACAGGGTATCCTACAATGAGCAGTTCTTC.

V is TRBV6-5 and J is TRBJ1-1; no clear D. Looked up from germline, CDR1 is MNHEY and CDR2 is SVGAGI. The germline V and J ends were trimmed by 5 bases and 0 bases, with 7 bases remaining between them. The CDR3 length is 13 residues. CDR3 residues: CASSQQLNTEAFF. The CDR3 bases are TGTGCCAGCAGTCAACAGTTGAACACTGAAGCTTTCTTT.

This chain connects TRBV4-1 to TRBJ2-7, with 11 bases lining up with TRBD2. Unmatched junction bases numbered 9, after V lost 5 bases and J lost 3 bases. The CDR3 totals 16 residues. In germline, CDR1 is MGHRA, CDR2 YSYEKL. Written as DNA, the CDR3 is TGCGCCAGCAGCGCAGCAATTACTAGCGGGGGCTACGAGCAGTACTTC. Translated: CASSAAITSGGYEQYF.

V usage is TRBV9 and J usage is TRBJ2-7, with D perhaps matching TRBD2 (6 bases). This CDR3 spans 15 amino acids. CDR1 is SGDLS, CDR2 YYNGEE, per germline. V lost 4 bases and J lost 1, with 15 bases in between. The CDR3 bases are TGTGCCAGCAGCCCTAGGATGGAGGGATCCTACGAGCAGTACTTC. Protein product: CASSPRMEGSYEQYF.

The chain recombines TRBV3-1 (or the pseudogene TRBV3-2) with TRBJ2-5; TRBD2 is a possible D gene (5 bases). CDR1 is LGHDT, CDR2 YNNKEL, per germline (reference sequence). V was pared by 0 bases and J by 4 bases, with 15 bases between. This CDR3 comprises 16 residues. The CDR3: CASSQDLMGGRETQYF. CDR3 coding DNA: TGTGCCAGCAGCCAAGATCTGATGGGCGGGCGAGAGACCCAGTACTTC.

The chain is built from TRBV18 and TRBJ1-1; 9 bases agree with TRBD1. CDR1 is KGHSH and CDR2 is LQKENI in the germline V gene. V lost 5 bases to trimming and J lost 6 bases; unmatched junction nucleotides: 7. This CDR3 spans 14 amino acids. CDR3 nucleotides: TGTGCCAGCTCAAGCGGGACAGGGTCGGCTGAAGCTTTCTTT. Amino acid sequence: CASSSGTGSAEAFF.

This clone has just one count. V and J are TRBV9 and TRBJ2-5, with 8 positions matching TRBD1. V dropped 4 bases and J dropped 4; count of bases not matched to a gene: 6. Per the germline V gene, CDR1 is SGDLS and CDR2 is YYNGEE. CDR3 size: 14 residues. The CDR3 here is CASSPGTGGETQYF. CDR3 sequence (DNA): TGTGCCAGCAGCCCCGGGACAGGCGGAGAGACCCAGTACTTC. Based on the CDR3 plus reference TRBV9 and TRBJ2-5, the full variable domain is DSGVTQTPKHLITATGQRVTLRCSPRSGDLSVYWYQQSLDQGLQFLIQYYNGEERAKGNILERFSAQQFPDLHSELNLSSLELGDSALYFCASSPGTGGETQYFGPGTRLLVL.

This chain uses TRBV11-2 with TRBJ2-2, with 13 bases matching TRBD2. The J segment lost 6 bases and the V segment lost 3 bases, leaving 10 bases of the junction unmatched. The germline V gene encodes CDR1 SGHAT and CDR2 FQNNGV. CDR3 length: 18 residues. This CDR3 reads CASSFTLAGGSSAGELFF. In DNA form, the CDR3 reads TGTGCCAGCAGCTTTACACTAGCGGGGGGGTCATCGGCCGGGGAGCTGTTTTTT.